Listed here are 24 T cell receptor beta chains from one sample, sequenced in a study of cytomegalovirus exposure and HLA in healthy donors. The PCR made use of 60 Vbeta and 13 Jbeta primers. Using immunoSEQ multiplex PCR, the repertoire was profiled, and TCRdb retains in-frame clones only, with some absent. The table records under 85,000 clones, 60% to 85% of them present only once. Sequences were obtained from PBMCs. Receptors were obtained from a man aged 35 to 55 in good health and CMV-seronegative.

J is TRBJ2-1 and V is TRBV30, with 11 bases lining up with TRBD2. The CDR3 totals 16 residues. Germline assignment: CDR1 GTSNPN and CDR2 SVGIG (reference sequence). The V and J ends lost 4 bases and 7 bases, in that order; junction bases with no gene match: 12. The CDR3: CAWIATGLAVRNEQFF. Here the CDR3 DNA reads TGTGCCTGGATTGCCACGGGACTAGCGGTAAGAAATGAGCAGTTCTTC.

The gene calls are TRBV5-4 and TRBJ2-5; tentative D call: TRBD1 (6 bases). CDR1 and CDR2 from the germline V gene are SGHNT and YYREEE (reference sequence). V was pared by 6 bases and J by 5 bases, with 11 bases between. This CDR3 spans 12 amino acids. CDR3 coding DNA: TGTGCCAGCAAAGGGGGTGGGGAGACCCAGTACTTC. This encodes CASKGGGETQYF.

In its sample, this clone was seen once. This chain connects TRBV4-2 to TRBJ2-7; D unclear. Trimming stripped 0 bases from V and 4 bases from J, with 7 bases between. CDR1 and CDR2 (germline): LGHNA, YNFKEQ. CDR3 size: 13 residues. The CDR3 is CASSQDDKYEQYF. CDR3 sequence (DNA): TGTGCCAGCAGCCAAGACGACAAATACGAGCAGTACTTC.

The gene calls are TRBV7-9 and TRBJ1-1; D may be TRBD1 (6 bases). The CDR3 is 15 amino acids. Germline CDR1 is SEHNR and CDR2 is FQNEAQ (reference sequence). The ends were cut back, 3 bases at V and 2 bases at J, with 13 bases in the middle. CDR3 in amino acids: CASSFLTGINTEAFF. CDR3 nucleotide sequence: TGTGCCAGCAGCTTCTTAACAGGGATAAACACTGAAGCTTTCTTT.

The chain couples TRBV6-1 to TRBJ2-3; tentative D call: TRBD1 (5 bases). Germline lookup yields CDR1 MNHNS and CDR2 SASEGT. Trimming took off 5 bases at V and 4 bases at J, with 16 bases between the two ends. The CDR3 totals 15 residues. This CDR3 is CASSQGSIRADTQYF. The CDR3 region has the DNA TGTGCCAGCAGTCAGGGATCAATTCGAGCAGATACGCAGTATTTT.

The table lists this clone with a few counts. The V and J genes are TRBV2 and TRBJ1-5; 11 bases line up with TRBD1. Trimming cost V 7 bases and J 1 base; bases outside gene matches: 6. The CDR3 is 16 amino acids. Looked up from germline, CDR1 is SNHLY and CDR2 is FYNNEI. The CDR3 region has the DNA TGTGCCAGCAATGGACAGGGGGCGCTGAGCAATCAGCCCCAGCATTTT. Translated: CASNGQGALSNQPQHF. Full variable domain (remainder filled in from reference TRBV2 and TRBJ1-5): EPEVTQTPSHQVTQMGQEVILRCVPISNHLYFYWYRQILGQKVEFLVSFYNNEISEKSEIFDDQFSVERPDGSNFTLKIRSTKLEDSAMYFCASNGQGALSNQPQHFGDGTRLSIL.

The CDR3 DNA reads as TGTGCCAGCAGCTTAGTAGAGGGTTTCTACAATGAGCAGTTCTTC. Residues: CASSLVEGFYNEQFF. The gene calls are TRBV11-2 and TRBJ2-1, with a weak D call TRBD2 (5 bases). The CDR3 covers 15 residues. Germline CDR1 is SGHAT and CDR2 is FQNNGV. V gave up 1 base and J gave up 3 bases, with 10 bases separating them.

The J gene is TRBJ2-2, the V gene TRBV7-8; 7 positions agree with TRBD1. V was pared by 5 bases and J by 6 bases, with 9 bases of the junction left unmatched. This CDR3 is 15 amino acids long. Germline V gene sequence: CDR1 SGHVS, CDR2 FQNEAQ. In nucleotides, the CDR3 is TGTGCCAGCAGCACAGACAGGGTCCGGGCCGGGGAGCTGTTTTTT. Protein product: CASSTDRVRAGELFF.

The rearrangement links TRBV7-2 to TRBJ1-5, with D maybe TRBD1 (5 bases). The V end was cut by 0 bases, the J end by 0 bases, with 15 bases between. Germline V gives CDR1 SGHTA, CDR2 FQGNSA. The length of the CDR3 is 18 residues. CDR3 DNA: TGTGCCAGCAGCTTAGCGGCTACAGGCAGTTATAGCAATCAGCCCCAGCATTTT. It encodes CASSLAATGSYSNQPQHF.

This clone was seen a single time. This rearrangement joins TRBV18 to TRBJ2-3; D is perhaps TRBD2 (6 bases). CDR1 is KGHSH and CDR2 is LQKENI in the germline V gene. CDR3 length: 17 residues. The V gene lost 6 bases and the J gene lost 1 base, with 20 bases spanning the gap. For the CDR3, the DNA is TGTGCCAGCTCGAGACTCAGCGGGCCCGGAGGCACAGATACGCAGTATTTT. Translated: CASSRLSGPGGTDTQYF.

V and J are TRBV30 and TRBJ1-5, with D unresolved. Looked up from germline, CDR1 is GTSNPN and CDR2 is SVGIG (reference sequence). V lost 2 bases, J lost 6 bases, and 11 bases lay in between. CDR3 length equals 13 residues. The CDR3, as DNA: TGTGCCTGGAGTAGAAGCGGTACTCAGCCCCAGCATTTT. It encodes CAWSRSGTQPQHF.

The rearrangement uses TRBV11-3 and TRBJ2-1; possible D gene TRBD2, 6 bases. The CDR3 runs 14 residues. Germline lookup yields CDR1 SGHNT and CDR2 YENEEA. Between the trimmed V and J ends, which lost 2 bases and 7 bases, there was a span of 12 bases. CDR3 sequence reads: CASSLSASVNEQFF. CDR3 DNA sequence: TGTGCCAGCAGCTTATCGGCTAGCGTAAATGAGCAGTTCTTC.

In DNA, the CDR3 is TGTGCCAGCGGTACAGGGAGCGGCTATGGCTACACCTTC. This sequence encodes CASGTGSGYGYTF. V usage is TRBV6-5 and J usage is TRBJ1-2; TRBD1 might be the D (6 bases). Germline lookup yields CDR1 MNHEY and CDR2 SVGAGI. The CDR3 loop spans 13 amino acids. V was clipped by 8 bases and J by 4 bases, with 14 bases between them.

The V call is TRBV6-1, the J call TRBJ1-4; TRBD1 might be the D (5 bases). The CDR3 sequence is 13 residues long. V lost 7 bases and J lost 10, with 16 bases in between. Germline CDR1 is MNHNS and CDR2 is SASEGT. The CDR3 reads CASTAGPGGKLFF. The CDR3 DNA is TGTGCCAGCACCGCGGGACCGGGAGGAAAACTGTTTTTT.

The J gene is TRBJ2-2, the V gene TRBV6-5; the match to TRBD2 covers 9 bases. V lost 8 bases, J lost 5 bases, and 6 bases stayed unmatched. The CDR3 covers 14 residues. From germline, CDR1 is MNHEY and CDR2 SVGAGI. The CDR3 spells CASHSGRITGELFF. CDR3 coding DNA: TGTGCCAGCCACAGCGGGAGGATTACCGGGGAGCTGTTTTTT.

The rearrangement uses TRBV18 and TRBJ2-7; 11 nucleotides agree with TRBD1. Germline V gene lookup returns CDR1 KGHSH and CDR2 LQKENI. V was pared by 4 bases and J by 5 bases, with 7 bases of the junction left unmatched. The CDR3 has 15 residues. For the CDR3, the DNA is TGTGCCAGCTCACGCGGGACAGGGGGGTTCAACGAGCAGTACTTC. This sequence encodes CASSRGTGGFNEQYF.

The chain links TRBV19 to TRBJ2-7; 15 nucleotides agree with TRBD2. From germline, CDR1 is LNHDA and CDR2 SQIVND (reference sequence). The CDR3 sequence is 15 residues long. V lost 2 bases, J lost 6 bases, and 2 bases stayed unmatched. This chain's CDR3 is CASSIPGLAGGEQYF. CDR3 DNA: TGTGCCAGTAGTATACCGGGACTAGCGGGAGGCGAGCAGTACTTC.

The rearrangement uses TRBV2 and TRBJ2-1, with TRBD1 matching over 8 bases. This CDR3 is 17 amino acids long. CDR1 SNHLY and CDR2 FYNNEI come from the germline V gene. J lost 4 bases, V lost 2 bases, and 10 bases had no gene match. Written as DNA, the CDR3 is TGTGCCAGCAGTGAAAATCGGGACAGGAGCTTTTACAATGAGCAGTTCTTC. It specifies CASSENRDRSFYNEQFF.

This clone occurred a few times. The chain recombines TRBV5-6 with TRBJ2-7; tentatively, D is TRBD1 (5 bases). This CDR3 has 11 residues. V was trimmed by 7 bases and J by 7 bases, leaving 12 bases between them. The germline V gene encodes CDR1 SGHDT and CDR2 YYEEEE. CDR3 DNA sequence: TGTGCCAGCCGAAAGGGGAATGAGCAGTACTTC. The encoded protein is CASRKGNEQYF. The whole variable domain, remainder taken from reference TRBV5-6 and TRBJ2-7, is DAGVTQSPTHLIKTRGQQVTLRCSPKSGHDTVSWYQQALGQGPQFIFQYYEEEERQRGNFPDRFSGHQFPNYSSELNVNALLLGDSALYLCASRKGNEQYFGPGTRLTVT.

This CDR3 is CASSRDRGSSPLHF. The CDR3 coding sequence is TGTGCCAGCAGCAGGGACAGGGGAAGTTCACCCCTCCACTTT. The rearrangement uses TRBV7-2 and TRBJ1-6, with 10 bases matching TRBD1. The junction had 4 bases not matched to a gene; V was cut back by 5 bases and J by 9 bases. Germline CDR1 and CDR2: SGHTA and FQGNSA. This CDR3 region has 14 residues.

The chain combines TRBV19 with TRBJ1-5; 9 bases are shared with TRBD1. Trimming took 7 bases from V and 1 from J; bases not matched to a gene: 2. Looked up from germline, CDR1 is LNHDA and CDR2 is SQIVND (reference sequence). The CDR3 has 14 amino acids. The DNA for the CDR3 is TGTGCCAGTACGGGACAGGGAAGCAATCAGCCCCAGCATTTT. This gives the protein CASTGQGSNQPQHF. The full variable domain, in which reference TRBV19 and TRBJ1-5 provide the parts outside the CDR3, is DGGITQSPKYLFRKEGQNVTLSCEQNLNHDAMYWYRQDPGQGLRLIYYSQIVNDFQKGDIAEGYSVSREKKESFPLTVTSAQKNPTAFYLCASTGQGSNQPQHFGDGTRLSIL.

This sequence joins TRBV29-1 and TRBJ2-7; TRBD1 might be the D (5 bases). Trimming removed 5 bases at V and 0 bases at J, with 14 bases between. CDR1 and CDR2 from the germline V gene are SQVTM and ANQGSEA. This CDR3 is built from 14 residues. CDR3 sequence: CSVRGGQSSYEQYF. In DNA, the CDR3 is TGCAGCGTTAGGGGTGGGCAGAGCTCCTACGAGCAGTACTTC.

The chain has TRBV19 and TRBJ1-5; D perhaps matches TRBD1 (6 bases). CDR3 length equals 18 residues. Germline CDR1 reads LNHDA; CDR2 reads SQIVND (reference sequence). Trimming removed 4 bases at V and 9 bases at J, with 28 bases between. CDR3 protein: CASSKMIRDKEGFLPQHF. The CDR3 coding sequence is TGTGCCAGTAGTAAAATGATCCGGGACAAGGAAGGTTTTTTGCCCCAGCATTTT. Combining the CDR3 with reference TRBV19 and TRBJ1-5 gives the whole variable domain DGGITQSPKYLFRKEGQNVTLSCEQNLNHDAMYWYRQDPGQGLRLIYYSQIVNDFQKGDIAEGYSVSREKKESFPLTVTSAQKNPTAFYLCASSKMIRDKEGFLPQHFGDGTRLSIL.

The genes are TRBV6-5 and TRBJ2-1, with 7 bases that match TRBD2. The CDR3 extends over 15 amino acids. Germline CDR1 reads MNHEY; CDR2 reads SVGAGI. The ends lost 0 bases at V and 7 bases at J; junction bases unmatched: 6. The chain's CDR3 is CASSYSIGGGNEQFF. CDR3 nucleotide sequence: TGTGCCAGCAGTTACTCGATTGGCGGGGGTAATGAGCAGTTCTTC.